This TCR beta chain was retrieved from a study of T cell repertoires in cytomegalovirus infection. For the study at large: CMV epitopes used comprised recently identified HLA-C-restricted ones and well-studied HLA-B-restricted ones. Indications came from public TCR beta signatures; they pointed to CMV infection and to a matching HLA type.

Germline CDR1 MNHEY, CDR2 SMNVEV (reference sequence). The CDR3 covers 14 residues. Deletions cut 8 bases from V and 2 bases from J, with 12 bases between. TCRdb re-analysed the reads in MiXCR, keeping a single row per CDR3 protein. The sample holds approximately 990,000 distinct CDR3 sequences, under 40% seen once. Study-wide findings and caveats: Summed public TCR beta family frequency identified CMV carriers bearing the relevant HLA.

This clonotype appeared a single time. Its target is not known. The chain recombines TRBV27 with TRBJ2-2; weak D call: TRBD1 (5 bases). The source of this sequence is a human donor in good health (CMV status not recorded). Some clones in this sample may be carry-over from other donors' samples. Source: cultured CD8+ T cells from PBMCs, taken from culture after CMV antigen stimulation. CDR3 protein: CASCPTVNTGELFF. Here the CDR3 DNA reads TGTGCCAGCTGCCCGACAGTTAACACCGGGGAGCTGTTTTTT.